The 32 T cell receptor beta chains in this list originate from one sample, sequenced in a study of T cells in Graves' hyperthyroidism and ophthalmopathy. It was RNA transcripts that yielded the amplified TCR beta CDR3 regions. The primer set for the first-round RT-PCR of the TCR CDR3 was HTBI. TCRdb reprocessed the multiplex PCR reads with MiXCR, giving one entry per CDR3 protein. This table has a few hundred thousand distinct CDR3 sequences, 46% appearing once. Sample: peripheral blood or thyroid tissue (not recorded which). The receptors were sampled from a young woman with Graves' hyperthyroidism.

This clonotype has ten or more counts. The chain has TRBV4-1 and TRBJ1-1, with TRBD1 matching over 7 bases. The CDR3 loop spans 14 amino acids. J was trimmed by 0 bases and V by 4 bases; bases with no gene match: 2. Germline-derived CDR1 and CDR2 are MGHRA and YSYEKL. The CDR3 nucleotides read TGCGCCAGCAGCCGACAGGGCATGAACACTGAAGCTTTCTTT. Its protein is CASSRQGMNTEAFF.

In its sample, this clonotype was seen many times. The V gene is TRBV6-4, the J gene TRBJ1-2; no firm D call. Looked up from germline, CDR1 is MRHNA and CDR2 is SNTAGT. Trimming took 5 bases from V and 0 from J, leaving 10 bases between them. This CDR3 has 14 residues. The CDR3 is CASSMTFSNYGYTF. DNA of the CDR3: TGTGCCAGCAGTATGACATTTTCTAACTATGGCTACACCTTC.

CDR3 sequence: CSARGGRVDAGELFF. In DNA, the CDR3 is TGCAGTGCTAGGGGTGGGAGGGTAGATGCCGGGGAGCTGTTTTTT. The rearrangement links TRBV20-1 to TRBJ2-2; 7 nucleotides agree with TRBD2. From germline, CDR1 is DFQATT and CDR2 SNEGSKA (reference sequence). This CDR3 has 15 amino acids. Trimming cost V 3 bases and J 6 bases; bases outside gene matches: 10.

In its sample, this clonotype was seen many times. The chain is built from TRBV25-1 and TRBJ1-3; TRBD1 is a possible D gene (6 bases). The length of the CDR3 is 13 residues. From germline, CDR1 is MGHDK and CDR2 SYGVNS. V dropped 3 bases and J dropped 7 bases, with 10 bases sitting between them. CDR3 amino acids: CASSDRGWNTIYF. CDR3 nucleotide sequence: TGTGCCAGCAGTGACAGGGGTTGGAACACCATATATTTT.

The chain uses TRBV11-2 and TRBJ1-4, with D possibly TRBD2 on 6 matching bases. TRBJ2-3 matches the DNA end more closely, so the J call is doubtful. The CDR3 has 17 amino acids. Germline assignment: CDR1 SGHAT and CDR2 FQNNGV. The CDR3, as DNA: TGTGCCAGCAGCTTAGAATTTCAGGGAGGTCTTGACGATACGCAGTATTTT. Its protein is CASSLEFQGGLDDTQYF.

This clonotype was counted a single time. The chain combines TRBV9 with TRBJ1-5; no clear D gene. Germline V gene data show CDR1 as SGDLS and CDR2 as YYNGEE. This CDR3 is 15 amino acids long. The germline V and J ends were trimmed by 0 bases and 11 bases, with 18 bases remaining between them. The CDR3 reads CASSVDLGFQETQHF. CDR3 nucleotide sequence: TGTGCCAGCAGCGTAGACCTCGGGTTCCAAGAGACCCAGCATTTT.

About this clonotype: This may arise from a read error, as a much more abundant clone is one base away. The chain recombines TRBV7-2 with TRBJ2-7, with unresolved D. V lost 5 bases and J 7 bases, leaving 21 bases between the germline ends. The CDR3 has 15 amino acids. Per germline, CDR1 SGHTA and CDR2 FQGNSA. This CDR3 is CASSPEQVPYNEQYF. DNA of the CDR3: TGTGCCAGCAGCCCCGAGCAGGTCCCCTACAATGAGCAGTACTTC.

The chain uses TRBV29-1 and TRBJ1-2; a possible D gene is TRBD1 (5 bases). Germline-derived CDR1 and CDR2 are SQVTM and ANQGSEA. Trimming shortened V by 3 bases and J by 10 bases, and 6 bases separated the two germline ends. CDR3 size: 9 residues. CDR3 in amino acids: CSVEGDYTF. The CDR3 coding sequence is TGCAGCGTTGAGGGGGACTACACCTTC.

The chain carries TRBV2 and TRBJ2-7, with D uncertain. V lost 6 bases and J lost 7, with 25 bases in between. CDR1 SNHLY and CDR2 FYNNEI come from the germline V gene. This CDR3 has 16 amino acids. DNA of the CDR3: TGTGCCAGCAGCCCACCGGTTTTCCGAGCCTACAATGAGCAGTACTTC. Protein sequence: CASSPPVFRAYNEQYF.

The gene calls are TRBV29-1 and TRBJ2-7, with 8 bases fitting TRBD1. V lost 4 bases to trimming and J lost 7 bases; unmatched junction nucleotides: 15. Per the germline V gene, CDR1 is SQVTM and CDR2 is ANQGSEA. CDR3 size: 15 residues. The CDR3, as DNA: TGCAGCGTTGTTGGGCAGGGGGCTTTACACAATGAGCAGTACTTC. This translates into CSVVGQGALHNEQYF.

Comment on this clonotype: A much more abundant neighbour one base away suggests this may be a read error. V is TRBV12-3 or TRBV12-4 and J is TRBJ1-4; the match to TRBD1 covers 7 bases. The CDR3 contains 18 residues. DNA for the CDR3: TGTGCCATCAGTGACAGATCGGGACAGCCGAACCTTAATGAAAAACTGTTTTTT. Residues: CAISDRSGQPNLNEKLFF.

This clonotype was seen at least ten times. J is TRBJ1-5 and V is TRBV6-1, with D hard to call. The germline gives CDR1 MNHNS, CDR2 SASEGT. The CDR3 extends over 13 amino acids. Deletions cut 2 bases from V and 1 base from J, with 3 bases between. CDR3 loop: CASSERSNQPQHF. The CDR3 DNA follows: TGTGCCAGCAGTGAAAGGAGCAATCAGCCCCAGCATTTT.

The V call is TRBV6-1, the J call TRBJ2-2, with TRBD2 identical over 14 bases. The V gene's germline CDR1 is MNHNS and CDR2 SASEGT. This CDR3 has 15 amino acids. The V segment lost 6 bases and the J segment 3 bases; nucleotides outside the gene matches: 0. This chain's CDR3 is CASRGLAGDTGELFF. CDR3 coding DNA: TGTGCCAGCAGGGGACTAGCGGGAGACACCGGGGAGCTGTTTTTT.

This clonotype was seen at least ten times. J is TRBJ2-5 and V is TRBV9, with 10 bases identical to TRBD1. Looked up from germline, CDR1 is SGDLS and CDR2 is YYNGEE. CDR3 size: 15 residues. With V trimmed by 0 bases and J by 1 base, 0 bases remained unmatched. The CDR3: CASSVGDRGQETQYF. The CDR3 DNA reads as TGTGCCAGCAGCGTAGGGGACAGGGGCCAAGAGACCCAGTACTTC. The variable domain in full, completed from reference TRBV9 and TRBJ2-5, reads DSGVTQTPKHLITATGQRVTLRCSPRSGDLSVYWYQQSLDQGLQFLIQYYNGEERAKGNILERFSAQQFPDLHSELNLSSLELGDSALYFCASSVGDRGQETQYFGPGTRLLVL.

The J gene is TRBJ2-7, the V gene TRBV5-1; D possibly corresponds to TRBD2 (6 bases). The tail of the sequence fits TRBJ2-1 better, so the J call may be wrong. This CDR3 is 16 amino acids long. Germline V gene lookup returns CDR1 SGHRS and CDR2 YFSETQ. CDR3 sequence: CASSQFAGSSYNEQFF. The CDR3, as DNA: TGCGCCAGCAGCCAGTTTGCGGGAAGCTCCTACAATGAGCAGTTCTTC.

There are many counts of this clonotype. The V and J genes are TRBV9 and TRBJ1-1; D is uncertain. Trimming pared 0 bases from V and 1 base from J, leaving 10 bases between. Germline CDR1 reads SGDLS; CDR2 reads YYNGEE. CDR3 length: 15 amino acids. The CDR3 here is CASSVGIRQNTEAFF. The DNA of the CDR3 is TGTGCCAGCAGCGTAGGGATCAGACAGAACACTGAAGCTTTCTTT. The full variable domain, in which reference TRBV9 and TRBJ1-1 provide the parts outside the CDR3, is DSGVTQTPKHLITATGQRVTLRCSPRSGDLSVYWYQQSLDQGLQFLIQYYNGEERAKGNILERFSAQQFPDLHSELNLSSLELGDSALYFCASSVGIRQNTEAFFGQGTRLTVV.

This clonotype was seen at least ten times. The chain combines TRBV12-3 or TRBV12-4 with TRBJ2-7; 9 bases match TRBD2. The V and J ends lost 4 bases and 0 bases, in that order; junction bases with no gene match: 7. The CDR3 covers 16 residues. The CDR3 reads CASSSLLSGSSYEQYF. CDR3 nucleotides: TGTGCCAGCAGTTCCCTCCTTAGCGGGAGCTCCTACGAGCAGTACTTC.

This chain links TRBV20-1 with TRBJ2-1; 13 bases are a match to TRBD2. There are 18 residues in the CDR3. Per germline, CDR1 DFQATT and CDR2 SNEGSKA (reference sequence). Germline trimming cut 5 bases from V and 4 bases from J; bases unmatched to any gene: 14. The CDR3 reads CSAEFVGLAGEIYNEQFF. CDR3 coding DNA: TGCAGTGCTGAATTTGTAGGACTAGCGGGAGAGATTTACAATGAGCAGTTCTTC.

This clonotype was counted ten times or more. V is TRBV15 and J is TRBJ1-6; no clear D. Trimming left V 0 bases short and J 9 bases short, with 0 bases between. The CDR3 has 11 residues. Germline lookup yields CDR1 LNHNV and CDR2 YYDKDF (reference sequence). CDR3 sequence (DNA): TGTGCCACCAGCAGAGATTCACCCCTCCACTTT. This encodes CATSRDSPLHF.

This chain connects TRBV20-1 to TRBJ2-5; 9 bases line up with TRBD2. The CDR3 covers 13 residues. CDR1 and CDR2 (germline): DFQATT, SNEGSKA (reference sequence). V lost 8 bases and J lost 4; bases outside the gene matches: 8. This CDR3 reads CSRLAGPLETQYF. DNA of the CDR3: TGCAGTCGTCTAGCGGGGCCTTTAGAGACCCAGTACTTC.

This clonotype was observed at least ten times. The rearrangement links TRBV2 to TRBJ2-7; D gene unclear. V lost 4 bases and J 5 bases, leaving 12 bases between the germline ends. CDR3 length: 13 amino acids. Germline V gene lookup returns CDR1 SNHLY and CDR2 FYNNEI. The CDR3 DNA reads as TGTGCCAGCAGTGGACCCCTGGTGGACGAGCAGTACTTC. It codes for CASSGPLVDEQYF. The full variable domain, its missing parts supplied by reference TRBV2 and TRBJ2-7, is EPEVTQTPSHQVTQMGQEVILRCVPISNHLYFYWYRQILGQKVEFLVSFYNNEISEKSEIFDDQFSVERPDGSNFTLKIRSTKLEDSAMYFCASSGPLVDEQYFGPGTRLTVT.

This clonotype was detected ten times or more. The V gene is TRBV7-9, the J gene TRBJ2-6; D is possibly TRBD2 (5 bases). Trimming pared 2 bases from V and 0 bases from J, leaving 8 bases between. The CDR3 extends over 16 amino acids. From germline, CDR1 is SEHNR and CDR2 FQNEAQ (reference sequence). The CDR3 region is CASSLRGLSGANVLTF. The CDR3 bases are TGTGCCAGCAGCTTAAGAGGGCTCTCTGGGGCCAACGTCCTGACTTTC.

The table lists this clonotype with many counts. The V call is TRBV24-1, the J call TRBJ1-2; D may be TRBD1 (6 bases). The CDR3 has 13 amino acids. Germline values: CDR1 KGHDR, CDR2 SFDVKD. Deletions cut 5 bases from V and 3 bases from J, with 9 bases between. The CDR3 spells CATSVGQYYGYTF. Written as DNA, the CDR3 is TGTGCCACCAGTGTCGGACAGTACTATGGCTACACCTTC.

The chain employs TRBV7-9 and TRBJ1-1, with D perhaps matching TRBD1 (6 bases). The germline V gene has CDR1 SEHNR and CDR2 FQNEAQ (reference sequence). Trimming shortened V by 4 bases and J by 1 base, and 13 bases separated the two germline ends. This CDR3 has 15 amino acids. CDR3 nucleotide sequence: TGTGCCAGCAGCTCCTTGGGGGCCAAGAACACTGAAGCTTTCTTT. Protein sequence: CASSSLGAKNTEAFF.

This clonotype showed up just a few times. The J gene is TRBJ1-5, the V gene TRBV7-2, with D tentatively TRBD1 (5 bases). CDR3 size: 12 residues. Trimming cost V 8 bases and J 4 bases, with 9 bases left between them. Per germline, CDR1 SGHTA and CDR2 FQGNSA. The CDR3 DNA reads as TGTGCCAGCCCCAGGGTTAATCAGCCCCAGCATTTT. Translated: CASPRVNQPQHF.

This rearrangement joins TRBV24-1 to TRBJ1-2; the match to TRBD1 covers 10 bases. The CDR3 contains 17 residues. The J segment lost 5 bases and the V segment lost 7 bases, leaving 15 bases of the junction unmatched. Germline values: CDR1 KGHDR, CDR2 SFDVKD. The DNA for the CDR3 is TGTGCCACCAGCGGCTCCGGGACAGGGGTCTTACGATATGGCTACACCTTC. This gives the protein CATSGSGTGVLRYGYTF.

This clonotype was observed a few times. The chain joins TRBV11-3 to TRBJ1-1; D is unresolved. The germline V and J ends were trimmed by 3 bases and 7 bases, with 15 bases remaining between them. CDR1 is SGHNT and CDR2 is YENEEA in the germline V gene. The CDR3 consists of 14 residues. As DNA, the CDR3 is TGTGCCAGCAGCTTCTCGATGGATAGTATTGAAGCTTTCTTT. Translation: CASSFSMDSIEAFF.

This clonotype was found a few times. The rearrangement joins TRBV20-1 to TRBJ1-2; D perhaps matches TRBD1 (5 bases). V gave up 6 bases and J gave up 8 bases, with 13 bases separating them. The CDR3 runs to 11 residues. Germline-derived CDR1 and CDR2 are DFQATT and SNEGSKA (reference sequence). As DNA, the CDR3 is TGCAGTGCCCAAGATCGGGACGGCTACACCTTC. Translating gives CSAQDRDGYTF.

This chain links TRBV10-3 with TRBJ2-7; tentatively, D is TRBD1 (6 bases). From germline, CDR1 is ENHRY and CDR2 SYGVKD. V was cut by 6 bases and J by 7 bases, with 16 bases left in between. The CDR3 is made up of 13 amino acids. The CDR3 nucleotides read TGTGCCATCAGCGACCAGGGGCCAGATGAGCAGTACTTC. It codes for CAISDQGPDEQYF.

This clonotype was detected ten times or more. V gene TRBV28 combines with J gene TRBJ2-7; no definite D call. V lost 2 bases and J 2 bases, leaving 10 bases between the germline ends. The germline V gene encodes CDR1 MDHEN and CDR2 SYDVKM. The CDR3 is made up of 14 amino acids. The CDR3 here is CASSLTVRTYEQYF. CDR3 bases: TGTGCCAGCAGTTTAACGGTCCGGACCTACGAGCAGTACTTC.

The V and J genes are TRBV27 and TRBJ2-5; no clear D gene. Trimming cost V 5 bases and J 1 base, with 17 bases left between them. The CDR3 is 16 amino acids. Germline V gene data show CDR1 as MNHEY and CDR2 as SMNVEV (reference sequence). CDR3 amino acids: CASSLTLFLGQETQYF. The CDR3 DNA reads TGTGCCAGCAGTCTGACACTTTTCTTAGGCCAAGAGACCCAGTACTTC.

This clonotype was seen ten or more times. In DNA form, the CDR3 reads TGTGCCAGCAGCGTAAACGGGGATAATGAAAAACTGTTTTTT. Protein sequence: CASSVNGDNEKLFF. The chain has TRBV9 and TRBJ1-4; D unclear. The germline V gene has CDR1 SGDLS and CDR2 YYNGEE. The CDR3 covers 14 residues. The V end was cut by 1 base, the J end by 4 bases, with 8 bases between.